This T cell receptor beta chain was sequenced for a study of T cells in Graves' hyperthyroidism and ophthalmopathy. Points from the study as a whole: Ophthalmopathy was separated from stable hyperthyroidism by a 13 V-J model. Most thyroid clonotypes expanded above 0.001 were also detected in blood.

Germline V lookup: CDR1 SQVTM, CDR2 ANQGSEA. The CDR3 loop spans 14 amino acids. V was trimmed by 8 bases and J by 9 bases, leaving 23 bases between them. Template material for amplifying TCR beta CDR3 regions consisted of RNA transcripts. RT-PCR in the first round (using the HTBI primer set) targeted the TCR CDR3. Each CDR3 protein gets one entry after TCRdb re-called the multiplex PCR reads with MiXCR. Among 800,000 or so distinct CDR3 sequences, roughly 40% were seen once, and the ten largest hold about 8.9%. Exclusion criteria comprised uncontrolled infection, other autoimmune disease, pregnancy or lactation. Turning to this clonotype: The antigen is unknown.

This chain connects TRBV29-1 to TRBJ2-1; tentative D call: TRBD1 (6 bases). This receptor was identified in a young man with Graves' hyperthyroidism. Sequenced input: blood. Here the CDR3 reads CSLLGGLSISEQFF. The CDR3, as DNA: TGCAGCCTCTTAGGGGGTCTTTCGATCTCTGAGCAGTTCTTC.